This T cell receptor (beta chain) derives from a study of cytomegalovirus exposure and HLA in healthy donors. Healthy individuals who donated bone marrow served as the donors. Nominally healthy donors were sampled, though unrecorded immune exposures were likely. As regards this clone: What it binds is unknown.

The CDR3 extends over 13 amino acids. CDR1 and CDR2 (germline): MNHNS, SASEGT. The junction had 3 bases not matched to a gene; V was cut back by 6 bases and J by 5 bases. Study observations and caveats: The availability of immune exposure information extended only to CMV serostatus.

13 Jbeta primers and 60 Vbeta primers were used for the PCR. Data came from immunoSEQ multiplex PCR; TCRdb stores just in-frame clones and leaves some out. The top ten hold approximately 9.7% of the sample, which has over 110,000 clones, around 80% seen once. V usage is TRBV6-1 and J usage is TRBJ1-5, with 8 bases aligning to TRBD1. This clonotype originated in a woman aged 60-70 years in good health and CMV-seropositive. The sample comprised PBMCs. CDR3 amino acids: CASRDREHQPQHF. Written as DNA, the CDR3 is TGTGCCAGCAGGGACAGGGAACATCAGCCCCAGCATTTT.